The present TCR beta chain was sequenced within a study of blood T cell repertoires in COVID-19. Study-wide background: Acute and convalescent COVID-19 samples came from the United States, Italy and Spain.

This clone occurred once. The CDR3 length is 13 residues. With 0 bases removed from V and 7 bases from J, the gap between germline ends came to 7 bases. In the authors' workflow: Amplifying reference gene primers gave estimates of nucleated cell counts. Sequenced by immunoSEQ multiplex PCR; TCRdb stores in-frame clones only, minus some. The DNA gave D and trimming, while V, J and clone size come from that table. The sample comprises about 88,000 clones, approximately 88% of which are singletons, and over 8.5% rests with the top ten. The source of this sequence is a man at least 80 years old with acute or convalescent COVID-19. Material for sequencing was peripheral blood. The rearrangement links TRBV12-3 or TRBV12-4 to TRBJ1-5; D ambiguous. The CDR3 is CASSLAAGQPQHF. CDR3 DNA: TGTGCCAGCAGTTTAGCCGCGGGGCAGCCCCAGCATTTT.